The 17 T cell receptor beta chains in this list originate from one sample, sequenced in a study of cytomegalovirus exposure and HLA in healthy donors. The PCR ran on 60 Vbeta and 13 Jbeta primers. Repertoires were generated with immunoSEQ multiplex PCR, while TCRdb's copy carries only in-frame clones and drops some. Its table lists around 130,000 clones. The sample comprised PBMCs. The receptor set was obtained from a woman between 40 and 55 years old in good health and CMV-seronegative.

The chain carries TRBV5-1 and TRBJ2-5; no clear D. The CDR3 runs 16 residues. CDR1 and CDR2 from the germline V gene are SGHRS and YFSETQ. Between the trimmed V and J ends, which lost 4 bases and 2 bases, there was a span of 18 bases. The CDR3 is CASSPRPLDVQETQYF. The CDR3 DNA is TGCGCCAGCAGCCCGCGGCCACTCGACGTTCAAGAGACCCAGTACTTC.

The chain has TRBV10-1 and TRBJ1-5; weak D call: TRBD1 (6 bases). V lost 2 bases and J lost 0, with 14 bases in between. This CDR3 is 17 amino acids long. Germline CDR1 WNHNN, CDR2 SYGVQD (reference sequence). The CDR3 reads CASSETTRGASNQPQHF. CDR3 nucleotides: TGCGCCAGCAGTGAGACCACCAGGGGCGCTAGCAATCAGCCCCAGCATTTT.

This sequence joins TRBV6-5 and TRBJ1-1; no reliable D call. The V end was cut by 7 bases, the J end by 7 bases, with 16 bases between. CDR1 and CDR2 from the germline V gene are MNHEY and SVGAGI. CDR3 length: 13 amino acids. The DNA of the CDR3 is TGTGCCAGCACGAAGACGGATACGGGTGAAGCTTTCTTT. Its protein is CASTKTDTGEAFF.

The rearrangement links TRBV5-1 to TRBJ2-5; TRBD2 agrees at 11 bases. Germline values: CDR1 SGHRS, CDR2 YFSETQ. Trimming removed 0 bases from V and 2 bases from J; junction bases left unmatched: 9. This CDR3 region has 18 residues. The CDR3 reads CASSLELAGAKGQETQYF. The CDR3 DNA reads TGCGCCAGCAGCTTGGAACTAGCGGGGGCCAAGGGACAAGAGACCCAGTACTTC. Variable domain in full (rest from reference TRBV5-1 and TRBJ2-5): KAGVTQTPRYLIKTRGQQVTLSCSPISGHRSVSWYQQTPGQGLQFLFEYFSETQRNKGNFPGRFSGRQFSNSRSEMNVSTLELGDSALYLCASSLELAGAKGQETQYFGPGTRLLVL.

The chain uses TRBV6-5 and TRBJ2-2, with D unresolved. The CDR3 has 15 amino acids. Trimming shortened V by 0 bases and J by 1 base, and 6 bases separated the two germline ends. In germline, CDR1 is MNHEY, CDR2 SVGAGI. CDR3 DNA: TGTGCCAGCAGTTACTCGTGGCTGAACACCGGGGAGCTGTTTTTT. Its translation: CASSYSWLNTGELFF.

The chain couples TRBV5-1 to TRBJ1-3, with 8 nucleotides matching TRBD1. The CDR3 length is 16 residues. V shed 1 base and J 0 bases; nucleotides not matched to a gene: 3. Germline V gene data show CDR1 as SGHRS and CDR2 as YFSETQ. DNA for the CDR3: TGCGCCAGCAGCTTGTTGCAGGGGGCCTCTGGAAACACCATATATTTT. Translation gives CASSLLQGASGNTIYF.

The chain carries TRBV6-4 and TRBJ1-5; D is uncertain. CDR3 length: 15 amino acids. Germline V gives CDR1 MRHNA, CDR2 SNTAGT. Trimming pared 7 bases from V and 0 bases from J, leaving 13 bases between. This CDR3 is CASIPALDSNQPQHF. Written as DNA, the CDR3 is TGTGCCAGCATCCCGGCCCTAGATAGCAATCAGCCCCAGCATTTT.

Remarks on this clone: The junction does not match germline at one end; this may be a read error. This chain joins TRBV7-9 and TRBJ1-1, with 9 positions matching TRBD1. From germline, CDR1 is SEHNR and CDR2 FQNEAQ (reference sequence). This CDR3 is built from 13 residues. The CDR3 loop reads CASTLDGTGRAFF. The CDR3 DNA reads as TGTGCCAGCACCTTAGACGGGACAGGGAGAGCTTTCTTT.

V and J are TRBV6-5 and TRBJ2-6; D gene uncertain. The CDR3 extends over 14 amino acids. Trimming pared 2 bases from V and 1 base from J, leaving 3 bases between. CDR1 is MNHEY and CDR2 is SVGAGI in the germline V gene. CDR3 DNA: TGTGCCAGCAGTTACACATCTGGGGCCAACGTCCTGACTTTC. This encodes CASSYTSGANVLTF.

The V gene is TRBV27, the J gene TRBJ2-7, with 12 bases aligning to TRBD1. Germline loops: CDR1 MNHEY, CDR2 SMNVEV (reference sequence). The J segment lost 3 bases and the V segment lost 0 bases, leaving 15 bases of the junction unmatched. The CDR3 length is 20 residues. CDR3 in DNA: TGTGCCAGCAGTTTATCGTTGCCGGGACAGGGGGCTCTGCTCATCTACGAGCAGTACTTC. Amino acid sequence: CASSLSLPGQGALLIYEQYF.

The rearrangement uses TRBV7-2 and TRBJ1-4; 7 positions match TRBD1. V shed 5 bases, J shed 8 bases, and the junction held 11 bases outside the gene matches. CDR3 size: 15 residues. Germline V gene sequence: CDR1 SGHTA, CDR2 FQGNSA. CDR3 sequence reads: CASSPQTGKGEKLFF. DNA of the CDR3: TGTGCCAGCAGCCCCCAGACAGGGAAGGGAGAAAAACTGTTTTTT.

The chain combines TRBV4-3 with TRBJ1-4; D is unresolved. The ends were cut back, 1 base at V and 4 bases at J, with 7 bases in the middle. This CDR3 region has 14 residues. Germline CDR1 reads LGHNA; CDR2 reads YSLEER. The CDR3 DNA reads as TGCGCCAGCAGCCAAGTGGCAGTTAATGAAAAACTGTTTTTT. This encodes CASSQVAVNEKLFF.

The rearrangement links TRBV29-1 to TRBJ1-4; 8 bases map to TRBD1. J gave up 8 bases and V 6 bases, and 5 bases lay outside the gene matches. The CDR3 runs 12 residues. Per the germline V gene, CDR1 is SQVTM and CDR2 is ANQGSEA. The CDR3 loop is CSVRTGSEKLFF. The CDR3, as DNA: TGCAGCGTACGGACAGGGTCCGAAAAACTGTTTTTT.

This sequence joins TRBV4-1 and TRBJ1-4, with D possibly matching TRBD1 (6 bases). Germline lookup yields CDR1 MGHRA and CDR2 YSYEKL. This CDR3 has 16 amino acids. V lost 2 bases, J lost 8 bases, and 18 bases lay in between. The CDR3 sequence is CASSQRGGANDEKLFF. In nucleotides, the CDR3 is TGCGCCAGCAGCCAACGAGGGGGAGCGAATGACGAAAAACTGTTTTTT.

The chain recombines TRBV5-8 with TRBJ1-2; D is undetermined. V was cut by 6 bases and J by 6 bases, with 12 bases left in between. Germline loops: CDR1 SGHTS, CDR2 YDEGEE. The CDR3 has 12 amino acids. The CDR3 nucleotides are TGTGCCAGCACCGTCGACTGGGATGGCTACACCTTC. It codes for CASTVDWDGYTF. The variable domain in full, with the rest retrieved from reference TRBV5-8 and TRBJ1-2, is EAGVTQSPTHLIKTRGQQATLRCSPISGHTSVYWYQQALGLGLQFLLWYDEGEERNRGNFPPRFSGRQFPNYSSELNVNALELEDSALYLCASTVDWDGYTFGSGTRLTVV.

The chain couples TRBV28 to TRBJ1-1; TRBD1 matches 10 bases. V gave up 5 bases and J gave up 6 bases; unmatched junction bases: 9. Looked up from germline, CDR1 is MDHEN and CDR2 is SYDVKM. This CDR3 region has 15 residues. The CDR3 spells CASSIRTGGSSEAFF. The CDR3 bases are TGTGCCAGCAGTATTCGGACAGGGGGAAGTTCTGAAGCTTTCTTT.

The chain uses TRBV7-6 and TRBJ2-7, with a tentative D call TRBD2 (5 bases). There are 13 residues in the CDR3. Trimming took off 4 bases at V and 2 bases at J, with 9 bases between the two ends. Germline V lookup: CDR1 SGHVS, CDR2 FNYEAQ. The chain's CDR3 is CASSSRAPYEQYF. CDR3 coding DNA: TGTGCCAGCAGCTCGAGGGCCCCCTACGAGCAGTACTTC.